This T cell receptor (beta chain) stems from a study of blood T cell repertoires in COVID-19. Turning to the study itself: From the United States, Italy and Spain came samples of acute and convalescent COVID-19. PBMCs, B-cell-depleted T cells, or T cells were the source of the cDNA or gDNA that made up the material.

J was trimmed by 7 bases and V by 7 bases; bases with no gene match: 7. This CDR3 region has 15 residues. The germline V gene has CDR1 SNHLY and CDR2 FYNNEI. As handled by the study authors: By means of reference gene primer amplification, nucleated cell counts were estimated. Using immunoSEQ multiplex PCR, the repertoire was profiled, and TCRdb retains in-frame clones only, with some absent. From that table come the V and J calls and clone size; the DNA was used to work out D and trimming. The top ten hold roughly 7% of the sample, which has about 180,000 clones, about 86% seen once. The V call is TRBV2, the J call TRBJ2-1, with 13 bases matching TRBD2. The sequence derives from a middle-aged man with active or convalescent COVID-19. Sequencing was done on a sample of peripheral blood. The CDR3 protein is CASNGLAGAGNEQFF. The DNA of the CDR3 is TGTGCCAGCAATGGACTAGCGGGGGCCGGGAATGAGCAGTTCTTC.